The 28 T cell receptor beta chains reported below all come from one sample, sequenced in a study of CDR3 diversity in severe acne. Each CDR3 protein gets one entry after TCRdb re-called the PCR reads with MiXCR. This sample has about 85,000 distinct CDR3 sequences, with 45% to 50% found just once. Material: blood. All receptors derive from a male donor in good health, serving as a control.

This clonotype was counted once. One junction end disagrees with the germline gene, perhaps due to a read error. The chain recombines TRBV5-1 with TRBJ2-7, with 10 nucleotides matching TRBD1. The CDR3 covers 15 residues. Per the germline V gene, CDR1 is SGHRS and CDR2 is YFSETQ. The CDR3 reads CASSIGPGQGYEQYF. The CDR3 DNA sequence: TGCGCCAGCAGCATAGGACCGGGACAGGGGTACGAGCAATACTTC. Full variable domain (rest looked up from reference TRBV5-1 and TRBJ2-7): KAGVTQTPRYLIKTRGQQVTLSCSPISGHRSVSWYQQTPGQGLQFLFEYFSETQRNKGNFPGRFSGRQFSNSRSEMNVSTLELGDSALYLCASSIGPGQGYEQYFGPGTRLTVT.

The rearrangement uses TRBV5-6 and TRBJ1-1, with unresolved D. Germline loops: CDR1 SGHDT, CDR2 YYEEEE. The CDR3 extends over 14 amino acids. The V gene lost 1 base and the J gene lost 6 bases, with 13 bases spanning the gap. The CDR3 region has the DNA TGTGCCAGCAGCTTGTTTACGGCCGTTGCTGAAGCTTTCTTT. It translates to CASSLFTAVAEAFF.

Many counts were recorded for this clonotype. This sequence joins TRBV24-1 and TRBJ1-5, with no clear D. The CDR3 covers 14 residues. CDR1 KGHDR and CDR2 SFDVKD come from the germline V gene. Trimming took 10 bases from V and 1 from J, leaving 13 bases between them. The CDR3 bases are TGTGCCACTCATTCCGCGGGGAGCAATCAGCCCCAGCATTTT. This encodes CATHSAGSNQPQHF.

This clonotype was counted many times. The V call is TRBV3-1, the J call TRBJ1-1; D ambiguous. Per germline, CDR1 LGHDT and CDR2 YNNKEL (reference sequence). This CDR3 has 13 residues. V lost 7 bases and J lost 4, with 13 bases in between. CDR3 amino acids: CASTPRRATEAFF. CDR3 nucleotide sequence: TGTGCCAGCACCCCAAGAAGGGCCACTGAAGCTTTCTTT.

This rearrangement joins TRBV20-1 to TRBJ2-7, with D unclear. Trimming cost V 0 bases and J 9 bases, with 15 bases left between them. The germline CDR1 and CDR2 sequences are DFQATT and SNEGSKA (reference sequence). This CDR3 spans 13 amino acids. As DNA, the CDR3 is TGCAGTGCTAGAGATGAGGAGCCCTACAGGCAGTACTTC. This gives the protein CSARDEEPYRQYF.

The sample holds many counts of this clonotype. The V call is TRBV18, the J call TRBJ2-7; D may be TRBD1 (5 bases). This CDR3 has 14 amino acids. Trimming took off 4 bases at V and 1 base at J, with 11 bases between the two ends. From germline, CDR1 is KGHSH and CDR2 LQKENI. CDR3 in amino acids: CASSRFKGSYEQYF. CDR3 nucleotide sequence: TGTGCCAGCTCACGGTTCAAGGGGTCCTACGAGCAGTACTTC.

The chain joins TRBV28 to TRBJ1-5, with 7 bases that match TRBD1. V shed 10 bases, J shed 7 bases, and the junction held 16 bases outside the gene matches. The CDR3 extends over 15 amino acids. Germline CDR1 MDHEN, CDR2 SYDVKM. The CDR3 region is CATVVLSGGGQPQHF. For the CDR3, the DNA is TGTGCCACCGTCGTACTCTCAGGGGGTGGACAGCCCCAGCATTTT.

On this clonotype: The junction shows a germline mismatch at one end, possibly a read error. The chain couples TRBV7-9 to TRBJ2-5; TRBD2 aligns across 8 bases. CDR1 and CDR2 (germline): SEHNR, FQNEAQ (reference sequence). This CDR3 contains 15 residues. CDR3 sequence (DNA): TGCGCCAGCAGCTTCGACGGGAGGGCCGGTGAGACCCAGTACTTC. Translating gives CASSFDGRAGETQYF.

As concerns this clonotype: With a much larger clone just one base away, this may be a read error. The chain joins TRBV6-1 to TRBJ1-1; no definite D call. CDR1 and CDR2 (germline): MNHNS, SASEGT. The CDR3 runs to 14 residues. The CDR3 region is CASSEKGLGTEASF. As DNA, the CDR3 is TGTGCCAGCAGTGAAAAGGGATTGGGCACTGAAGCTTCCTTT.

With regard to this clonotype: A junction end diverges from the germline sequence, so it may reflect a read error. The chain recombines TRBV2 with TRBJ2-7; a possible D gene is TRBD2 (6 bases). From germline, CDR1 is SNHLY and CDR2 FYNNEI. This CDR3 has 13 residues. CDR3 protein: CAISDWGAYEQYF. CDR3 bases: TGTGCCATCAGTGATTGGGGGGCCTACGAGCAGTACTTC.

This clonotype appeared many times. The chain carries TRBV27 and TRBJ2-3; D is ambiguous. This CDR3 is 13 amino acids long. Per germline, CDR1 MNHEY and CDR2 SMNVEV (reference sequence). Trimming removed 3 bases from V and 6 bases from J, with 10 bases in between. Here the CDR3 DNA reads TGTGCCAGCAGTTTGCAGACTGGGGATACGCAGTATTTT. Protein sequence: CASSLQTGDTQYF.

The chain combines TRBV28 with TRBJ1-5; 10 bases align to TRBD1. Trimming cost V 6 bases and J 5 bases; bases outside gene matches: 10. CDR1 is MDHEN, CDR2 SYDVKM, per germline. The CDR3 runs 16 residues. In nucleotides, the CDR3 is TGTGCCAGCAGCAACGGGGACAGGGGACGCGATCAGCCCCAGCATTTT. It codes for CASSNGDRGRDQPQHF.

The sample holds a few counts of this clonotype. This chain uses TRBV25-1 with TRBJ2-1, with 13 positions matching TRBD2. The CDR3 consists of 15 residues. J lost 6 bases, V lost 8 bases, and 7 bases had no gene match. CDR1 MGHDK and CDR2 SYGVNS come from the germline V gene. DNA of the CDR3: TGTGCCAGCGACTCCGGGACTAGCGGGGCCAATGAGCAGTTCTTC. It specifies CASDSGTSGANEQFF.

The rearrangement uses TRBV25-1 and TRBJ1-2; no reliable D call. In germline, CDR1 is MGHDK, CDR2 SYGVNS. The V and J ends lost 6 bases and 0 bases respectively, with 5 bases between them. The length of the CDR3 is 12 residues. The CDR3 bases are TGTGCCAGCAGGGGCCCTAACTATGGCTACACCTTC. Amino acid sequence: CASRGPNYGYTF.

This clonotype was detected only a few times. The CDR3 sequence is CSASGLAGHYEQYF. The CDR3, as DNA: TGCAGTGCTAGCGGACTAGCGGGACACTACGAGCAGTACTTC. This sequence joins TRBV20-1 and TRBJ2-7, with 12 bases matching TRBD2. The V segment lost 3 bases and the J segment 3 bases; nucleotides outside the gene matches: 3. The germline V gene has CDR1 DFQATT and CDR2 SNEGSKA (reference sequence). The CDR3 consists of 14 residues.

A word on this clonotype: A read error may explain this, as a much larger clone is one base away. This chain joins TRBV12-3 or TRBV12-4 and TRBJ1-6, with D maybe TRBD1 (5 bases). V shed 5 bases and J shed 7 bases, with 9 bases lying between them. This CDR3 is 13 amino acids long. CDR3 region: CASSGHGNSPLHF. DNA for the CDR3: TGTGCCAGCAGTGGACATGGGAATTCACCCCTCCACTTT.

This clonotype was counted ten times or more. The chain combines TRBV6-5 with TRBJ2-3; D gene ambiguous. The length of the CDR3 is 14 residues. Germline V gene sequence: CDR1 MNHEY, CDR2 SVGAGI. Trimming took 2 bases from V and 3 from J, leaving 9 bases between them. The CDR3 region has the DNA TGTGCCAGCAGTTACGGTGGCAGAACAGATACGCAGTATTTT. Protein: CASSYGGRTDTQYF.

This clonotype was seen only a few times. This rearrangement joins TRBV27 to TRBJ2-7, with 13 positions matching TRBD2. The CDR3 contains 14 residues. V lost 0 bases, J lost 7 bases, and 0 bases stayed unmatched. Per germline, CDR1 MNHEY and CDR2 SMNVEV (reference sequence). Here the CDR3 reads CASSLSGLAGEQYF. In nucleotides, the CDR3 is TGTGCCAGCAGTTTATCGGGACTAGCGGGGGAGCAGTACTTC.

This clonotype has ten or more counts. The chain couples TRBV7-9 to TRBJ2-7; D not resolved. The CDR3 totals 12 residues. CDR1 and CDR2 (germline): SEHNR, FQNEAQ (reference sequence). V gave up 4 bases and J gave up 6 bases, with 10 bases separating them. The DNA for the CDR3 is TGTGCCAGCAGCTCCATTTCTGCCGAGCAGTACTTC. Translated, it gives CASSSISAEQYF.

This sequence joins TRBV20-1 and TRBJ2-7; TRBD1 aligns across 7 bases. CDR3 length: 14 amino acids. Germline CDR1 DFQATT, CDR2 SNEGSKA (reference sequence). Unmatched junction bases numbered 10, after V lost 1 base and J lost 7 bases. The CDR3 nucleotides are TGCAGTGCTAGAGTTCAGAAGGGGGCGAGGGAGCAGTACTTC. It yields the protein CSARVQKGAREQYF.

In this sample, this clonotype turned up once. V gene TRBV7-9 combines with J gene TRBJ2-2; no definite D call. The germline CDR1 and CDR2 sequences are SEHNR and FQNEAQ (reference sequence). This CDR3 is built from 16 residues. V was trimmed by 5 bases and J by 1 base, leaving 14 bases between them. In nucleotides, the CDR3 is TGTGCCAGCAGCCGGTGGGGTCGAGAGAACACCGGGGAGCTGTTTTTT. Translation: CASSRWGRENTGELFF. Variable domain in full (rest from reference TRBV7-9 and TRBJ2-2): DTGVSQNPRHKITKRGQNVTFRCDPISEHNRLYWYRQTLGQGPEFLTYFQNEAQLEKSRLLSDRFSAERPKGSFSTLEIQRTEQGDSAMYLCASSRWGRENTGELFFGEGSRLTVL.

In nucleotides, the CDR3 is TGTGCCGCCCTAGGGGGGGACTACGAGCAGTACTTC. This translates into CAALGGDYEQYF. V is TRBV10-3 and J is TRBJ2-7; the D gene is possibly TRBD2 (7 bases). Germline CDR1 is ENHRY and CDR2 is SYGVKD. Trimming stripped 11 bases from V and 3 bases from J, with 14 bases between. The CDR3 is made up of 12 amino acids.

This clonotype was seen at least ten times. This chain connects TRBV5-5 to TRBJ1-4; no definite D call. V lost 2 bases and J 8 bases, leaving 13 bases between the germline ends. The CDR3 is made up of 14 amino acids. CDR1 is SGHKS and CDR2 is YYEKEE in the germline V gene (reference sequence). CDR3 in DNA: TGTGCCAGCAGCTTACTGGGGATCGACGAAAAACTGTTTTTT. Translation: CASSLLGIDEKLFF.

Comments on this clonotype: A read error may produce the germline difference seen at one junction end. The chain recombines TRBV9 with TRBJ2-7; 8 bases match TRBD2. The germline gives CDR1 SGDLS, CDR2 YYNGEE. This CDR3 region has 12 residues. The CDR3 DNA sequence: TGCGCCAGCAGCTCCGGGGGGGACAAGCAGTATTTC. Translation gives CASSSGGDKQYF.

Comment on this clonotype: Germline and junction disagree at one end, which may indicate a read error. The chain has TRBV7-6 and TRBJ2-5; possibly TRBD2 for D (5 bases). CDR1 and CDR2 (germline): SGHVS, FNYEAQ. The CDR3 is 12 amino acids. The CDR3, as DNA: TGTGCTAGCAGCCCGGACTGGGAGACCCAGTACTTC. Protein: CASSPDWETQYF.

This sequence joins TRBV5-5 and TRBJ2-7; tentative D call: TRBD1 (5 bases). V dropped 9 bases and J dropped 0 bases, with 10 bases sitting between them. CDR3 length: 12 amino acids. Germline loops: CDR1 SGHKS, CDR2 YYEKEE (reference sequence). DNA of the CDR3: TGTGCCATCCTTAGGGGCTCCTACGAGCAGTACTTC. It specifies CAILRGSYEQYF.

This chain uses TRBV7-9 with TRBJ2-1; 7 nucleotides align to TRBD1. Per the germline V gene, CDR1 is SEHNR and CDR2 is FQNEAQ (reference sequence). Trimming at V came to 0 bases and at J to 1 base, leaving 0 bases not matched to a gene. This CDR3 is built from 15 residues. The CDR3 DNA reads TGTGCCAGCAGCTTAGCGACAGGGTCCTACAATGAGCAGTTCTTC. As protein: CASSLATGSYNEQFF.

This clonotype was seen more than once but under ten times. J is TRBJ2-7 and V is TRBV2, with 9 bases fitting TRBD1. The CDR3 runs 16 residues. V shed 4 bases, J shed 2 bases, and the junction held 9 bases outside the gene matches. Germline-derived CDR1 and CDR2 are SNHLY and FYNNEI. The DNA for the CDR3 is TGTGCCAGCAGTGGATCCCCGGACAGGGGCACCTACGAGCAGTACTTC. It translates to CASSGSPDRGTYEQYF.